A selection of T cell receptor beta chains follows, all from one sample in a study of cytomegalovirus exposure and HLA in healthy donors. Profiled with immunoSEQ multiplex PCR; TCRdb holds only in-frame clones, not every one. The sample has around 130,000 clones; about 84% are singletons. The sample consisted of PBMCs. Receptor source: a boy between 10 and 17 years old in good health and CMV-seronegative. Both conserved end residues are part of each CDR3. D genes are given only for firm matches. Clone size is shown for a subset of rows, as once, few, many or a class of expanded clone.

TRBJ2-5,TRBV13,.,TRBD2,CASSLGEAGVEETQYF,TGTGCCAGCAGCTTAGGAGAAGCGGGAGTGGAGGAGACCCAGTACTTC
TRBJ2-3,TRBV4-3,.,TRBD2,CASSQEVAGPSTDTQYF,TGCGCCAGCAGCCAAGAAGTAGCGGGACCTAGCACAGATACGCAGTATTTT
TRBJ1-2,TRBV25-1,.,.,CASSEVFDKNNYGYTF,TGTGCCAGCAGTGAAGTCTTCGACAAAAATAACTATGGCTACACCTTC
TRBJ1-1,TRBV15,.,.,CATSRDRDRGMRTEAFF,TGTGCCACCAGCAGAGATAGGGACCGCGGGATGAGGACTGAAGCTTTCTTT
TRBJ2-7,TRBV5-1,few,TRBD2,CASSLEAGGSYEQYF,TGCGCCAGCAGCTTGGAGGCGGGAGGCTCCTACGAGCAGTACTTC
TRBJ2-3,TRBV19,.,.,CASSMFEGGTDTQYF,TGTGCCAGTAGTATGTTCGAGGGCGGCACAGATACGCAGTATTTT
TRBJ2-1,TRBV27,once,TRBD2,CASSFIGGGSSYNEQFF,TGTGCCAGCAGTTTTATTGGCGGGGGGAGCTCCTACAATGAGCAGTTCTTC
TRBJ2-1,TRBV2,.,.,CASRERESHEQFF,TGTGCCTCGAGGGAGAGGGAGTCTCATGAGCAGTTCTTC
TRBJ2-1,TRBV4-2,.,TRBD2,CASSQGLAGISEQFF,TGTGCCAGCAGCCAAGGCCTAGCGGGCATAAGTGAGCAGTTCTTC
TRBJ1-2,TRBV30,once,.,CAWSVSYRSNYGYTF,TGTGCCTGGAGTGTATCATACAGGAGTAACTATGGCTACACCTTC
TRBJ1-1,TRBV19,.,.,CASSGTPMNTEAFF,TGTGCCAGTAGCGGGACTCCGATGAACACTGAAGCTTTCTTT
TRBJ1-1,TRBV30,.,TRBD1,CASSGQGDTEAFF,TGTGCCAGCTCGGGACAGGGGGACACTGAAGCTTTCTTT
TRBJ2-7,TRBV2,.,TRBD2,CASAGTSSYEQYF,TGTGCCAGTGCCGGGACTAGCAGCTACGAGCAGTACTTC
TRBJ2-5,TRBV4-1,.,TRBD2,CASSKSSGRYQETQYF,TGCGCCAGCAGCAAGAGTAGCGGGAGATATCAAGAGACCCAGTACTTC
TRBJ2-1,TRBV2,.,TRBD1,CASRMDRSSYNEQFF,TGTGCCAGCAGGATGGACAGGAGCTCCTACAATGAGCAGTTCTTC
TRBJ2-7,TRBV7-9,.,TRBD1,CASSLGQGASLEQYF,TGTGCCAGCAGCCTGGGACAGGGGGCCTCACTCGAGCAGTACTTC
TRBJ2-7,TRBV5-5,.,.,CASSLAGDEQYF,TGTGCCAGCAGCTTGGCCGGGGACGAGCAGTACTTC
TRBJ2-5,TRBV14,few,TRBD1,CASSRNQGARETQYF,TGTGCCAGCAGCCGGAACCAGGGGGCTCGGGAGACCCAGTACTTC
TRBJ2-4,TRBV19,.,TRBD1,CASNDRGTAKNIQYF,TGTGCCAGCAACGACAGGGGTACGGCCAAAAACATTCAGTACTTC
TRBJ2-7,TRBV11-2,.,.,CASSSTGRSGYEQYF,TGTGCCAGCAGCTCGACTGGACGAAGCGGGTACGAGCAGTACTTC
TRBJ2-7,TRBV14,.,TRBD1,CASSLRQGAYEQYF,TGTGCCAGCAGCCTACGACAGGGGGCCTACGAGCAGTACTTC
TRBJ1-2,TRBV6-4,.,.,CASSDWRTGYTF,TGTGCCAGCAGTGACTGGAGGACTGGCTACACCTTC
TRBJ2-7,TRBV4-1,few,.,CASSLKPMGPDSSYEQYF,TGCGCCAGCAGCCTTAAACCGATGGGCCCGGACAGCTCCTACGAGCAGTACTTC
TRBJ2-7,TRBV7-2,.,.,CASSLTFSSSSYEQYF,TGTGCCAGCAGCTTAACCTTTAGCTCCAGCTCCTACGAGCAGTACTTC
TRBJ1-1,TRBV30,.,TRBD1,CAWSVLPWDRNTEAFF,TGTGCCTGGAGTGTACTCCCATGGGACAGGAACACTGAAGCTTTCTTT
TRBJ2-3,TRBV6-1,few,.,CASTLTSTDTQYF,TGTGCCAGCACGTTGACTAGCACAGATACGCAGTATTTT
TRBJ2-2,TRBV11-3,.,TRBD2,CASSSLAGGSTGELFF,TGTGCCAGCAGCTCTCTAGCGGGAGGGTCCACCGGGGAGCTGTTTTTT
TRBJ1-5,TRBV6-5,.,TRBD1,CASSSRGQGNGQPQHF,TGTGCCAGCAGTTCCCGAGGACAGGGGAACGGCCAGCCCCAGCATTTT
TRBJ1-4,TRBV6-5,.,TRBD1,CASSSPETGGTEKLFF,TGTGCCAGCAGTTCCCCTGAAACAGGGGGGACAGAAAAACTGTTTTTT
TRBJ1-5,TRBV5-4,few,.,CASSFRGGSNQPQHF,TGTGCCAGCAGCTTCCGGGGGGGGAGCAATCAGCCCCAGCATTTT
TRBJ2-2,TRBV5-6,.,TRBD1,CASSSPPGTGDNTGELFF,TGTGCCAGCAGCTCCCCTCCAGGGACAGGGGACAACACCGGGGAGCTGTTTTTT
TRBJ1-6,TRBV7-9,.,.,CASNRLAAADSPLHF,TGTGCCAGCAATCGGTTAGCGGCTGCTGATTCACCCCTCCACTTT
TRBJ2-3,TRBV18,.,.,CASSRGGAEDTQYF,TGTGCCAGCTCACGAGGTGGGGCAGAGGATACGCAGTATTTT
TRBJ2-1,TRBV27,.,TRBD2,CASSPGLADMGEQFF,TGTGCCAGCAGTCCGGGACTAGCGGATATGGGTGAGCAGTTCTTC
TRBJ2-1,TRBV5-1,.,TRBD2,CASSLGIGLAGNNEQFF,TGCGCCAGCAGCTTGGGTATAGGACTAGCGGGAAACAATGAGCAGTTCTTC
TRBJ2-7,TRBV6-5,few,TRBD1,CATRGTGNSYEQYF,TGTGCCACCCGCGGGACAGGGAATTCCTACGAGCAGTACTTC